This paragraph reports one T cell receptor beta chain. These data come from a study of blood T cell repertoires in COVID-19. The overall study: The cDNA or gDNA used as material had been derived from T cells, B-cell-depleted T cells, or PBMCs.

Original processing methods: Amplification of reference gene primers was used by the study to estimate nucleated cell counts. The assay was immunoSEQ multiplex PCR, and TCRdb's table has in-frame clones only and misses some. Clone size and V and J calls were adopted from that table, with D and trimming inferred from the DNA. Counted here are hundreds of thousands of clones, 85% to 90% occurring once; the ten biggest clones make up about 3%. Germline assignment: CDR1 SGHRS and CDR2 YFSETQ. Trimming took 2 bases from V and 6 from J; bases not matched to a gene: 4. This CDR3 comprises 15 residues. This chain connects TRBV5-1 to TRBJ1-4, with 10 bases matching TRBD1. This TCR was sampled from a human donor in a cohort sampled during active COVID-19. Input material: peripheral blood. CDR3 sequence reads: CASSLTGTGDEKLFF. CDR3 DNA sequence: TGCGCCAGCAGCTTAACCGGGACAGGGGATGAAAAACTGTTTTTT.